The clone carrying this T cell receptor (beta chain) occurred many times. Its antigen is undetermined. This specimen comes from a study of response to subunit inactivated influenza vaccine. Study conclusions and caveats: Authors suggested each seasonal flu vaccination may recruit only limited numbers of new T cells.

This CDR3 spans 17 amino acids. The V gene's germline CDR1 is SGDLS and CDR2 YYNGEE. J gave up 8 bases and V 4 bases, and 20 bases lay outside the gene matches. TCRdb re-analysed the RT-PCR reads in MiXCR, keeping a single row per CDR3 protein. The table lists about 500,000 distinct CDR3 sequences, less than 7.5% of them singletons, with around 12% in the top ten. This chain joins TRBV9 and TRBJ1-2; TRBD1 matches at 7 bases. The sequencing here drew on PBMCs from blood, taken roughly 24 months after vaccination. The sequence came from a man aged 50 to 69 who received an inactivated influenza vaccine. CDR3 sequence: CASSSYDREGLREGYTF. CDR3 coding DNA: TGTGCCAGCAGCTCGTACGACAGGGAAGGACTAAGAGAGGGCTACACCTTC.